Included here is one T cell receptor beta chain sequence, with context. Its specificity is unknown. Built from TCR beta cDNA, the libraries had unique molecular identifiers in them. T cells numbering roughly 0.85 to 11 million gave rise to roughly 0.5 million cDNA molecules. TCRdb reprocessed the PCR reads via MiXCR and lists one record per CDR3 protein. The table includes 750,000 to 950,000 distinct CDR3 sequences, roughly 58% detected once. The record originates from a study of post-analysis software for immune sequencing data. Across the study: Relapsing-remitting, secondary progressive and progressive-relapsing multiple sclerosis courses were included.

Unmatched junction bases numbered 4, after V lost 8 bases and J lost 0 bases. Germline CDR1 and CDR2: LGHDT and YNNKEL (reference sequence). This CDR3 is built from 14 residues. Study results and caveats: Multiple sclerosis patients had significantly lower normalized Chao1 diversity than controls. Among four to six TRBV segments more frequent in patients than controls were TRBV5-6, TRBV5-1 and TRBV20-1. The authors found that F measure strongly co-clustered same-batch samples.

Sequenced material: blood. This receptor was obtained from a girl aged 10 to 17 with multiple sclerosis. This rearrangement joins TRBV3-1 to TRBJ2-1; 7 bases are a match to TRBD2. CDR3 protein: CASQLAPSYNEQFF. The CDR3, as DNA: TGTGCCAGCCAACTAGCGCCCTCCTACAATGAGCAGTTCTTC.